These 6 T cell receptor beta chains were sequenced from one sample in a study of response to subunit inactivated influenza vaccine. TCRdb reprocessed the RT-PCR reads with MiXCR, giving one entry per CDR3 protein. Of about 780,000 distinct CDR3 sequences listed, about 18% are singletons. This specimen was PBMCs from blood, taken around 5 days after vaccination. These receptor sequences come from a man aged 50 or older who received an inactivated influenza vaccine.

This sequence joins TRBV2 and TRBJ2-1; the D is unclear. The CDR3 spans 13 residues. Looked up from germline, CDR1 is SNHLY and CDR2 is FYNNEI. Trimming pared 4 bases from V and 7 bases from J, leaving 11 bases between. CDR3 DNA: TGTGCCAGCAGTGGACGGTACTGGAATGAGCAGTTCTTC. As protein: CASSGRYWNEQFF.

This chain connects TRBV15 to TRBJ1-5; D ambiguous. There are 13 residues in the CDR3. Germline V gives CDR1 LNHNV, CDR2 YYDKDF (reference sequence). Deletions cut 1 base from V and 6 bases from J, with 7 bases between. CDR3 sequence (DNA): TGTGCCACCAGCAGAGGTCGAGGTCAGCCCCAGCATTTT. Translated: CATSRGRGQPQHF.

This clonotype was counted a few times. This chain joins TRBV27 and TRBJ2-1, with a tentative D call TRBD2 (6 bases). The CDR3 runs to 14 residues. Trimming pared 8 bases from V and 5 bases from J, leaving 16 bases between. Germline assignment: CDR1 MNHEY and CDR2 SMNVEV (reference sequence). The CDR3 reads CASGRDWGNNEQFF. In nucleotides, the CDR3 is TGTGCCAGCGGCCGGGACTGGGGAAACAATGAGCAGTTCTTC.

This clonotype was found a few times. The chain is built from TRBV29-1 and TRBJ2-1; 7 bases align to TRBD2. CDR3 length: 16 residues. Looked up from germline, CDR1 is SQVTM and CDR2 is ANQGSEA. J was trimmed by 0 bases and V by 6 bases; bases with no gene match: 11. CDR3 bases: TGCAGCGTAGTTAGAAGCGGGACCATCTCCTACAATGAGCAGTTCTTC. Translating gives CSVVRSGTISYNEQFF.

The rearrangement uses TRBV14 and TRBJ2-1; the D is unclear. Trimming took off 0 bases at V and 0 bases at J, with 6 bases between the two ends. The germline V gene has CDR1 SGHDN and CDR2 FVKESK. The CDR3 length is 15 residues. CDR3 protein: CASSQEPRSYNEQFF. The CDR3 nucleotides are TGTGCCAGCAGCCAAGAACCCCGCTCCTACAATGAGCAGTTCTTC.

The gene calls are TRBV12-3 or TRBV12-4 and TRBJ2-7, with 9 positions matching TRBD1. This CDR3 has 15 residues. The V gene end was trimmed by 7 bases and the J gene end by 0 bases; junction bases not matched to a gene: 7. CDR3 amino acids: CASKRSGQGSYEQYF. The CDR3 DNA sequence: TGTGCCAGCAAAAGGTCGGGACAGGGCTCCTACGAGCAGTACTTC.